This TCR beta chain is from a study of cytomegalovirus exposure and HLA in healthy donors. The primer mix had 60 Vbeta and 13 Jbeta primers. Some clones are missing from TCRdb's copy, which holds only in-frame ones; the method was immunoSEQ multiplex PCR. The sample holds around 100,000 clones. From germline, CDR1 is LNHDA and CDR2 SQIVND (reference sequence). CDR3 length equals 13 residues. V gave up 4 bases and J gave up 3 bases, with 10 bases separating them. Sequencing was performed on PBMCs. The J gene is TRBJ2-7, the V gene TRBV19; D gene ambiguous. The source of this sequence is a woman in her 30s in good health and CMV-seronegative. The CDR3 bases are TGTGCCAGTAGTAAACGGGTCTTCTACGAGCAGTACTTC. Translated, it gives CASSKRVFYEQYF. Variable domain in full (rest from reference TRBV19 and TRBJ2-7): DGGITQSPKYLFRKEGQNVTLSCEQNLNHDAMYWYRQDPGQGLRLIYYSQIVNDFQKGDIAEGYSVSREKKESFPLTVTSAQKNPTAFYLCASSKRVFYEQYFGPGTRLTVT.